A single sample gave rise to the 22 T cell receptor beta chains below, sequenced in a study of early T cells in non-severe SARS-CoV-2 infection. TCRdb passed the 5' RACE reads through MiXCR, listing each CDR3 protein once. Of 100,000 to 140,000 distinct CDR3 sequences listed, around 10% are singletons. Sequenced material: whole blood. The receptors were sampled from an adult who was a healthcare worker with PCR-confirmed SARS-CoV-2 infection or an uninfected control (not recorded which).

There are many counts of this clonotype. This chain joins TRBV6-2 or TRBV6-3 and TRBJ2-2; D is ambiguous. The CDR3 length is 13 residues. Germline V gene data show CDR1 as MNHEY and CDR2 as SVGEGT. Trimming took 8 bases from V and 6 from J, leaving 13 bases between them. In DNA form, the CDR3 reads TGTGCCAGCCTTAAGGTGGAATCCGGGGAGCTGTTTTTT. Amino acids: CASLKVESGELFF.

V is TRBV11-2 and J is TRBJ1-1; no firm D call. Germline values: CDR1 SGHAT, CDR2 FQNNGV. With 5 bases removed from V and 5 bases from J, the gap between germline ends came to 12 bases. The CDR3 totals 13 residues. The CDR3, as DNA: TGTGCCAGCAGCAGTCTCAGGTTAACTGAAGCTTTCTTT. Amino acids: CASSSLRLTEAFF.

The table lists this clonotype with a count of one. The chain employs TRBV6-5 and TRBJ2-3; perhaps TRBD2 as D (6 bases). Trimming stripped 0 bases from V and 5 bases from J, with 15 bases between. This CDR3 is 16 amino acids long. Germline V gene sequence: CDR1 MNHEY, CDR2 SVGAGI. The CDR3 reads CASSYSTGGLGDTQYF. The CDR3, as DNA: TGTGCCAGCAGTTACTCGACTGGAGGGTTGGGAGATACGCAGTATTTT.

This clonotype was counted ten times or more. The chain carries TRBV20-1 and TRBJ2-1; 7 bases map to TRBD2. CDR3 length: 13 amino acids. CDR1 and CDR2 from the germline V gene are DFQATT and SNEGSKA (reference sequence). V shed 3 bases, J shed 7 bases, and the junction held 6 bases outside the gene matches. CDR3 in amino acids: CSASPGGGNEQFF. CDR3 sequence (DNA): TGCAGTGCTAGCCCGGGAGGAGGGAATGAGCAGTTCTTC.

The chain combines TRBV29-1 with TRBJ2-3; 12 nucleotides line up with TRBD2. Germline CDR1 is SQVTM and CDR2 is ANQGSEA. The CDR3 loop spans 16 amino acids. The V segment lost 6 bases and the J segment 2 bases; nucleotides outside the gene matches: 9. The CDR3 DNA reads TGCAGCGTGACTAGCGGGAGTGTAGTATCCACAGATACGCAGTATTTT. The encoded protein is CSVTSGSVVSTDTQYF.

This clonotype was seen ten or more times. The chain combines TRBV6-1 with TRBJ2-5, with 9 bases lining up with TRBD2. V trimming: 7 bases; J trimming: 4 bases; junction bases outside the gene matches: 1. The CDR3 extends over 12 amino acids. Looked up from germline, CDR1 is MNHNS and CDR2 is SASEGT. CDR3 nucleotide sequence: TGTGCCAGCAATAGCGGGAGAGAGACCCAGTACTTC. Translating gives CASNSGRETQYF.

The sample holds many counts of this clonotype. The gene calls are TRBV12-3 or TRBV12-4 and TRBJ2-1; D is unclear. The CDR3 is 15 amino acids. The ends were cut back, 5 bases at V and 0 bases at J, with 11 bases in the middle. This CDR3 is CASSPRPSSYNEQFF. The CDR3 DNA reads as TGTGCCAGCAGTCCTCGACCCAGCTCCTACAATGAGCAGTTCTTC.

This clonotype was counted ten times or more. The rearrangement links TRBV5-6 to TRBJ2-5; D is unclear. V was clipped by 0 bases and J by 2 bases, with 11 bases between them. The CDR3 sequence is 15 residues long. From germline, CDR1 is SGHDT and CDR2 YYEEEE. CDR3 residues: CASSLGRPLQETQYF. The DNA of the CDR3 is TGTGCCAGCAGCTTGGGGCGACCGTTACAAGAGACCCAGTACTTC.

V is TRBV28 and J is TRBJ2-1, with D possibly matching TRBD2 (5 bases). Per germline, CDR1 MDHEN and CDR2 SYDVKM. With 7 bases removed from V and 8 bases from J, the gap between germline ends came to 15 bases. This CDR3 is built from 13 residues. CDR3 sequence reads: CASTKRAMYEQFF. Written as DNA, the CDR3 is TGTGCCAGCACAAAGAGGGCGATGTATGAGCAGTTCTTC.

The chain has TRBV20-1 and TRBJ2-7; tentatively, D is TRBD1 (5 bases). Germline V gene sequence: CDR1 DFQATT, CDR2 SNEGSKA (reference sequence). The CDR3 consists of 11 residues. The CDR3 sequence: CSVDSSYEQYF. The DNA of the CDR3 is TGCAGCGTCGACAGTTCCTACGAGCAGTACTTC.

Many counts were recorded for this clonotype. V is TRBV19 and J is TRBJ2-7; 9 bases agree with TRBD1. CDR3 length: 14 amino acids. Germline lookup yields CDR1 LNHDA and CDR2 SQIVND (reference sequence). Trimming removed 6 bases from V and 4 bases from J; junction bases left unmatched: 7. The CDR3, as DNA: TGTGCCAGTAGGGCCGGGACAGGGAAGTACGAGCAGTACTTC. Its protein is CASRAGTGKYEQYF.

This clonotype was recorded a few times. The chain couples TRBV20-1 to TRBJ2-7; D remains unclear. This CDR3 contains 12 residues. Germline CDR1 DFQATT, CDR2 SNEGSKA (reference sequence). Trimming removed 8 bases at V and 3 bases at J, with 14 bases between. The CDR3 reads CSSREAGYEQYF. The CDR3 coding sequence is TGCAGTAGCAGAGAGGCCGGCTACGAGCAGTACTTC.

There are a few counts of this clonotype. CDR3 in DNA: TGTGCCAGCAGCCCCGCCAACCAAGAGACCCAGTACTTC. Encoded protein: CASSPANQETQYF. V usage is TRBV9 and J usage is TRBJ2-5; unclear D gene. This CDR3 comprises 13 residues. Germline V gene data show CDR1 as SGDLS and CDR2 as YYNGEE. V was trimmed by 4 bases and J by 0 bases, leaving 7 bases between them.

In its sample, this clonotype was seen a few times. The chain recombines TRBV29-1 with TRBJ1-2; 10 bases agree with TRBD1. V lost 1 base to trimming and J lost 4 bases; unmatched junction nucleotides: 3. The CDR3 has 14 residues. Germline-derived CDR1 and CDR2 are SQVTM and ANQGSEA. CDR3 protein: CSVEARTGGYGYTF. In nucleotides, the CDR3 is TGCAGCGTTGAAGCGCGGACAGGGGGCTATGGCTACACCTTC. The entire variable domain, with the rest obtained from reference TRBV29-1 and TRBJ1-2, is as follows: SAVISQKPSRDICQRGTSLTIQCQVDSQVTMMFWYRQQPGQSLTLIATANQGSEATYESGFVIDKFPISRPNLTFSTLTVSNMSPEDSSIYLCSVEARTGGYGYTFGSGTRLTVV.

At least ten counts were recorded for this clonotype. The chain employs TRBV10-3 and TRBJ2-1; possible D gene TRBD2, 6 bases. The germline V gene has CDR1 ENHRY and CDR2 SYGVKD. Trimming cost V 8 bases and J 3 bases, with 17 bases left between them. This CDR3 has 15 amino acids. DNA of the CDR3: TGTGCCATCGCTCGGTCGGGGGTCGGCTACAATGAGCAGTTCTTC. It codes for CAIARSGVGYNEQFF.

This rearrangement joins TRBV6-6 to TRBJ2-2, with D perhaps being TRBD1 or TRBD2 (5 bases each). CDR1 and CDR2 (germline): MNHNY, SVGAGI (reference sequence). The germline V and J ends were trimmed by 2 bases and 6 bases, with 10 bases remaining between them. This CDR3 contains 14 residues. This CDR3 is CASSYLGVAGELFF. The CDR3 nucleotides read TGTGCCAGCAGTTACCTGGGGGTCGCCGGGGAGCTGTTTTTT.

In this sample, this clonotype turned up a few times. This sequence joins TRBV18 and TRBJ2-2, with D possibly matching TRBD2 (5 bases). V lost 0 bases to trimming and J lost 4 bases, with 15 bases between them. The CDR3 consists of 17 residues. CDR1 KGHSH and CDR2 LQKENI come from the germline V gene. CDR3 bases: TGTGCCAGCTCACCACCGTTACGAGGGTTGAGCACCGGGGAGCTGTTTTTT. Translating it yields CASSPPLRGLSTGELFF.

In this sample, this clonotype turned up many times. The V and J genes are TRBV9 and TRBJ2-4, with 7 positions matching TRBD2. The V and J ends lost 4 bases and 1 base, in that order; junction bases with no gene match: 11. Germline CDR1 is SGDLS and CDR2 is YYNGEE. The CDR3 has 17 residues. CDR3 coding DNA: TGTGCCAGCAGCCCAAGGGCTAGCGGAGACGCCAAAAACATTCAGTACTTC. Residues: CASSPRASGDAKNIQYF.

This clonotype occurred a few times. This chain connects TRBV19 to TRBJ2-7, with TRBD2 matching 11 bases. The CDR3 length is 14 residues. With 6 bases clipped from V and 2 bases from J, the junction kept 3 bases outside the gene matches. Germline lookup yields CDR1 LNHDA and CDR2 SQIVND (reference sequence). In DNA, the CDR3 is TGTGCCAGTAGCACGACTAGCGGGGCCTACGAGCAGTACTTC. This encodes CASSTTSGAYEQYF.

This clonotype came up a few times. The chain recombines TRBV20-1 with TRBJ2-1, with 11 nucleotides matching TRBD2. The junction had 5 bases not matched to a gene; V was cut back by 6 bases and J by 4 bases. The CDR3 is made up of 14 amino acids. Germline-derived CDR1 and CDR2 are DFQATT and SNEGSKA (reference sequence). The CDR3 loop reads CSALGTSGYNEQFF. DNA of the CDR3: TGCAGTGCCCTCGGGACTAGCGGATACAATGAGCAGTTCTTC.

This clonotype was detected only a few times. CDR3 region: CASSASSSLDEAFF. In nucleotides, the CDR3 is TGTGCCAGCAGCGCCTCGTCCTCCTTGGATGAAGCTTTCTTT. The chain carries TRBV9 and TRBJ1-1; D ambiguous. This CDR3 comprises 14 residues. Germline lookup yields CDR1 SGDLS and CDR2 YYNGEE. Trimming removed 3 bases at V and 7 bases at J, with 16 bases between.

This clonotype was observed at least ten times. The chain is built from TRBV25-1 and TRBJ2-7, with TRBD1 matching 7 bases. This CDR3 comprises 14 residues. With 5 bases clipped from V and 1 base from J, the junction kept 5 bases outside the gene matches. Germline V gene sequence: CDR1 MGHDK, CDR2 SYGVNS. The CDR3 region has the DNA TGTGCCAGCAGTCGGACAGGTGGGTCCTACGAGCAGTACTTC. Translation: CASSRTGGSYEQYF.